This T cell receptor beta chain came from a study of T cell repertoires in cytomegalovirus infection. Whole-study context: It can be stated that public TCR beta signatures indicated CMV infection as well as a matching HLA type.

The CDR3 runs to 13 residues. The junction had 3 bases not matched to a gene; V was cut back by 0 bases and J by 7 bases. Germline CDR1 reads MNHEY; CDR2 reads SVGEGT. This clonotype was seen a few times. What it binds is unknown. Findings and limits, study-wide: Ex vivo responses were dominated by HLA-C-restricted CMV-specific TCR beta clonotypes.

TCRdb ran MiXCR on the reads and lists one entry per CDR3 protein. The sample has hundreds of thousands of distinct CDR3 sequences, roughly 30% seen once. This sequence was found in a human donor in good health (CMV status not recorded). Some clones in this sample may be carry-over from other donors' samples. This sequence joins TRBV6-2 or TRBV6-3 and TRBJ2-7; 7 positions match TRBD1. The sample in question was cultured CD8+ T cells from PBMCs, obtained from culture after CMV antigen stimulation. This CDR3 is CASSYSDRTEQYV. The CDR3 DNA follows: TGTGCCAGCAGTTACTCGGACAGGACGGAGCAGTACGTC.